The rows below give T cell receptor beta chains drawn from one sample of a study of cytomegalovirus exposure and HLA in healthy donors. The method was immunoSEQ multiplex PCR; TCRdb's version includes in-frame clones alone and lacks a portion of them. The sample consists of just over 150,000 clones, 82% of them appearing once. Material: PBMCs. The receptors here all came from a woman aged 45-65 years in good health and CMV-seropositive. Each CDR3 is given with its conserved first and last residue. Each record gives: D gene, J gene, clone size, V gene, CDR3 length, CDR3 protein, CDR3 DNA. D genes are given only for firm matches. Not all rows give a size; the values are once, few, many and, for expanded clones, a class.

NA TRBJ1-4 NA TRBV20-1 11 CSARDYEKLFF TGCAGTGCTAGGGACTATGAAAAACTGTTTTTT
NA TRBJ1-6 NA TRBV13 15 CASSLGLGGDSPLHF TGTGCCAGCAGCTTAGGGTTAGGGGGGGATTCACCCCTCCACTTT
NA TRBJ1-2 NA TRBV27 13 CASKDTGGYGYTF TGTGCCAGCAAGGACACCGGGGGCTATGGCTACACCTTC
NA TRBJ2-2 NA TRBV14 12 CASSLRTGELFF TGTGCCAGCAGCCTCCGCACCGGGGAGCTGTTTTTT
TRBD1 TRBJ1-2 NA TRBV5-6 14 CASFTTGTNYGYTF TGTGCCAGCTTCACGACAGGGACTAACTATGGCTACACCTTC
TRBD1 TRBJ1-2 few TRBV27 13 CASSRQGTYGYTF TGTGCCAGCAGCAGACAGGGTACCTATGGCTACACCTTC
NA TRBJ1-1 NA TRBV7-9 12 CASSLVTLGAFF TGTGCCAGCAGCTTGGTGACCCTAGGAGCTTTCTTT
NA TRBJ1-4 NA TRBV6-1 15 CASSLEGTSNEKLFF TGTGCCAGCAGTTTGGAAGGGACATCTAATGAAAAACTGTTTTTT
TRBD1 TRBJ1-2 NA TRBV29-1 13 CSVPDRVIHGYTF TGCAGCGTCCCGGACAGGGTGATCCATGGCTACACCTTC
NA TRBJ1-1 once TRBV29-1 12 CSATTGWTEAFF TGCAGCGCCACTACAGGGTGGACTGAAGCTTTCTTT
TRBD2 TRBJ2-1 NA TRBV18 16 CASSPTQGLAGNEQFF TGTGCCAGCTCACCAACGCAGGGACTAGCGGGGAACGAGCAGTTCTTC